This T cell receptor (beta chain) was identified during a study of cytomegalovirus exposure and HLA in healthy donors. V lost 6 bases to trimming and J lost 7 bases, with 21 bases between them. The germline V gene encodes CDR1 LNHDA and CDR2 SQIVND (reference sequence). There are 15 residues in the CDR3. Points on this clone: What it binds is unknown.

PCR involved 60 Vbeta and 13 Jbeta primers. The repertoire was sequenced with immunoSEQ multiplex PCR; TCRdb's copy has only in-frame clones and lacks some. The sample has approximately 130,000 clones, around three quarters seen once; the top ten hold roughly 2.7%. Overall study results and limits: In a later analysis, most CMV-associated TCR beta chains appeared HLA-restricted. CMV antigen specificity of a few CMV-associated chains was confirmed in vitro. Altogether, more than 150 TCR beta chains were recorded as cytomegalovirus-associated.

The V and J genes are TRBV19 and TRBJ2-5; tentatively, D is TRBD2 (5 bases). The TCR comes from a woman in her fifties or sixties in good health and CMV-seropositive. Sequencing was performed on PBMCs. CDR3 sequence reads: CASRTSGLGLGTQYF. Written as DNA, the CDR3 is TGTGCCAGTAGGACCTCCGGACTGGGGTTGGGGACCCAGTACTTC.